A single sample gave rise to the 2 T cell receptor beta chains below, sequenced in a study of cytomegalovirus exposure and HLA in healthy donors. The protocol was immunoSEQ multiplex PCR, while the TCRdb copy is restricted to in-frame clones and leaves out a portion. The data hold 200,000 to 250,000 clones, with approximately 88% observed a single time. The sequencing input was PBMCs. Source of these receptors: a young woman in good health and CMV-seropositive.

The chain carries TRBV5-1 and TRBJ2-1; maybe TRBD2 (6 bases). The germline V gene has CDR1 SGHRS and CDR2 YFSETQ. Trimming pared 7 bases from V and 10 bases from J, leaving 12 bases between. The CDR3 is made up of 11 amino acids. The CDR3 region is CASAGLQEQFF. Here the CDR3 DNA reads TGCGCCAGCGCGGGACTTCAAGAGCAGTTCTTC. The full variable domain, in which reference TRBV5-1 and TRBJ2-1 provide the parts outside the CDR3, is KAGVTQTPRYLIKTRGQQVTLSCSPISGHRSVSWYQQTPGQGLQFLFEYFSETQRNKGNFPGRFSGRQFSNSRSEMNVSTLELGDSALYLCASAGLQEQFFGPGTRLTVL.

This chain connects TRBV9 to TRBJ2-7; 7 bases map to TRBD2. CDR3 size: 16 residues. V shed 4 bases and J 3 bases; nucleotides not matched to a gene: 13. Germline CDR1 is SGDLS and CDR2 is YYNGEE. CDR3 region: CASSKWASGSFYEQYF. The DNA of the CDR3 is TGTGCCAGCAGCAAGTGGGCTAGCGGCAGCTTCTACGAGCAGTACTTC.